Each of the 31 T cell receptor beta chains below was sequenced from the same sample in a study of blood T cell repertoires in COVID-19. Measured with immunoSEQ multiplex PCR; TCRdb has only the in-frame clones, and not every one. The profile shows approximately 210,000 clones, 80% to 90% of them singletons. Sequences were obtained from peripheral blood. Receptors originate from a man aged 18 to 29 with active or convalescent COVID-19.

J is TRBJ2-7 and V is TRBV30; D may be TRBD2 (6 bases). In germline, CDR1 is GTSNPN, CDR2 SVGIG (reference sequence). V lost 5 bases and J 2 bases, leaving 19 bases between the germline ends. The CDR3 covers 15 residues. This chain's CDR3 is CAWDLGGMGTYEQYF. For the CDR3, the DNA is TGTGCCTGGGACCTCGGCGGGATGGGCACCTACGAGCAGTACTTC. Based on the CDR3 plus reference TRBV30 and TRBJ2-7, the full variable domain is SQTIHQWPATLVQPVGSPLSLECTVEGTSNPNLYWYRQAAGRGLQLLFYSVGIGQISSEVPQNLSASRPQDRQFILSSKKLLLSDSGFYLCAWDLGGMGTYEQYFGPGTRLTVT.

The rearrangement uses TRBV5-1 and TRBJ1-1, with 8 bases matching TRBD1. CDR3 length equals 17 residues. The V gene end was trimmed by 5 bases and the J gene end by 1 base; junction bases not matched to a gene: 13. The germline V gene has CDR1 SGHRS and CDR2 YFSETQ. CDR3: CASSRWPGGGKNTEAFF. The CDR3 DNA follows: TGCGCCAGCAGTCGATGGCCAGGGGGCGGTAAGAACACTGAAGCTTTCTTT.

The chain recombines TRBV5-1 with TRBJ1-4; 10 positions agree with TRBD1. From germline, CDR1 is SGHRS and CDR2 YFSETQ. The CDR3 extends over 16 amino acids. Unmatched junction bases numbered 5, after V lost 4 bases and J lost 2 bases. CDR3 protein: CASSLRTGGTNEKLFF. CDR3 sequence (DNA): TGCGCCAGCAGCCTTCGGACAGGGGGGACTAATGAAAAACTGTTTTTT.

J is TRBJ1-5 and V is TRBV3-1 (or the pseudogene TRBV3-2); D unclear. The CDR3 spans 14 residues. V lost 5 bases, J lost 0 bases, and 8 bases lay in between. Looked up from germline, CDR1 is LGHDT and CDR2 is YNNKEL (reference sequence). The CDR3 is CASSNGNSNQPQHF. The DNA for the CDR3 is TGTGCCAGCAGCAACGGTAATAGCAATCAGCCCCAGCATTTT.

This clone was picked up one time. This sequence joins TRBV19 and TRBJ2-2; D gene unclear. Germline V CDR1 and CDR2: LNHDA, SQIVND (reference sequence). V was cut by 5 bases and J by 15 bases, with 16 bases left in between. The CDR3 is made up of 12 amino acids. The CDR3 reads CASSLPPGEVFF. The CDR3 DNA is TGTGCCAGTAGTCTTCCACCCGGCGAGGTGTTTTTT.

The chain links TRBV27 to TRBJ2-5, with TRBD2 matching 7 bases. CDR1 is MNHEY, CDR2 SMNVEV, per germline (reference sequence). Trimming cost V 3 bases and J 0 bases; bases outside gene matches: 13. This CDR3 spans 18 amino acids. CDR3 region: CASSFFPLREGYQETQYF. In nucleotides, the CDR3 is TGTGCCAGCAGTTTTTTCCCCCTGAGGGAGGGATACCAAGAGACCCAGTACTTC.

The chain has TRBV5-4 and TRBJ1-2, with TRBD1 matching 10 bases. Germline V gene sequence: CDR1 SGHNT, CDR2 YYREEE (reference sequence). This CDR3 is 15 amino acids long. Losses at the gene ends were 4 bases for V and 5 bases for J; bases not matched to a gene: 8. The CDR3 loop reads CASSAGGQGTYGYTF. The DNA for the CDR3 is TGTGCCAGCAGCGCCGGGGGACAGGGGACATATGGCTACACCTTC.

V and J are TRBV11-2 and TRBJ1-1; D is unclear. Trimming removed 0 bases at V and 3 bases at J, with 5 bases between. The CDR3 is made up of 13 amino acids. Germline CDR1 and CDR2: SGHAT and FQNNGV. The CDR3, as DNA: TGTGCCAGCAGCTTAGACCGCGACACTGAAGCTTTCTTT. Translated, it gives CASSLDRDTEAFF.

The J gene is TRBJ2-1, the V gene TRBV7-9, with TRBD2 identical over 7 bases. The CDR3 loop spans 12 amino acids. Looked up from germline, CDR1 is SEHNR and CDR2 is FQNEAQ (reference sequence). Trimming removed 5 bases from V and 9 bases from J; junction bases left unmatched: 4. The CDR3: CASSRDYGEQFF. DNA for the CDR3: TGTGCCAGCAGCAGGGACTACGGTGAGCAGTTCTTC.

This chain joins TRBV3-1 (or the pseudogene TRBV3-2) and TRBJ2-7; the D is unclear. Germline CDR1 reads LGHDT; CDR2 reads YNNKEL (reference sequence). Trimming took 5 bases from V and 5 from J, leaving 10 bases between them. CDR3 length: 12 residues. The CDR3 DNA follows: TGTGCCAGCAGCGCTATACGAAACGAGCAGTACTTC. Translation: CASSAIRNEQYF.

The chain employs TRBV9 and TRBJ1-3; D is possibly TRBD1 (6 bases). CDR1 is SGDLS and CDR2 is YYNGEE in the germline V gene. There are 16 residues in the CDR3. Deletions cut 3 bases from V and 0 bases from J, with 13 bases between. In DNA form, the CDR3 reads TGTGCCAGCAGCGCCGGACAGACCCGCTCTGGAAACACCATATATTTT. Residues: CASSAGQTRSGNTIYF.

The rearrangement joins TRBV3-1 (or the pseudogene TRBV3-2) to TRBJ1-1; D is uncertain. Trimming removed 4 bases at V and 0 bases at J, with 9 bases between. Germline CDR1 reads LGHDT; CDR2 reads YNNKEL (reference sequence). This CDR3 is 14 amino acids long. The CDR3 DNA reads TGTGCCAGCAGCCCCACCTCGGTGAACACTGAAGCTTTCTTT. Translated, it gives CASSPTSVNTEAFF.

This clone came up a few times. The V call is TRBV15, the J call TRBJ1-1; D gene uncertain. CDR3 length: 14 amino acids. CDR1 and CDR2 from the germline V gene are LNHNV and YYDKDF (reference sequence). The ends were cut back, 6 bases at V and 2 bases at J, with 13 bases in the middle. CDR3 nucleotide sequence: TGTGCCACCAGTGGGGAGGGCGGAAACACTGAAGCTTTCTTT. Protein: CATSGEGGNTEAFF. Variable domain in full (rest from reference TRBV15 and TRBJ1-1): DAMVIQNPRYQVTQFGKPVTLSCSQTLNHNVMYWYQQKSSQAPKLLFHYYDKDFNNEADTPDNFQSRRPNTSFCFLDIRSPGLGDTAMYLCATSGEGGNTEAFFGQGTRLTVV.

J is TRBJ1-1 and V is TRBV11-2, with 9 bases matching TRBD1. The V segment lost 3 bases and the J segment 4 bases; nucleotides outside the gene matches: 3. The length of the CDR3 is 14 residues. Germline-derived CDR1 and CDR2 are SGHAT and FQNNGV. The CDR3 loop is CASSFRDRATEAFF. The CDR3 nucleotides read TGTGCCAGCAGCTTCCGGGACAGGGCCACTGAAGCTTTCTTT.

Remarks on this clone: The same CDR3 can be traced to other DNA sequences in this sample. CDR3: CASSLRLAGYNEQFF. CDR3 DNA sequence: TGTGCCAGCAGCCTCAGACTAGCGGGGTACAATGAGCAGTTCTTC. This sequence joins TRBV6-5 and TRBJ2-1; 11 positions agree with TRBD2. CDR1 is MNHEY, CDR2 SVGAGI, per germline. V shed 6 bases and J 4 bases; nucleotides not matched to a gene: 5. This CDR3 spans 15 amino acids.

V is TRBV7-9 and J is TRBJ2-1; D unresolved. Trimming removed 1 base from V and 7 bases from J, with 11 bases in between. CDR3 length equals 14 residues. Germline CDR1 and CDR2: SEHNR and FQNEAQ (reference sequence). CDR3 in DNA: TGTGCCAGCAGCTTAGTACTCGGTCGGAATGAGCAGTTCTTC. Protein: CASSLVLGRNEQFF.

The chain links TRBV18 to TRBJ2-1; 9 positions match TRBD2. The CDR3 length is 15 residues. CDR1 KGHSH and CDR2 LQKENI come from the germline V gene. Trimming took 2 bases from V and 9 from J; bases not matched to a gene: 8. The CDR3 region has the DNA TGTGCCAGCTCACCAAGGGGGATAGCGGGAGTTGAGCAGTTCTTC. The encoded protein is CASSPRGIAGVEQFF.

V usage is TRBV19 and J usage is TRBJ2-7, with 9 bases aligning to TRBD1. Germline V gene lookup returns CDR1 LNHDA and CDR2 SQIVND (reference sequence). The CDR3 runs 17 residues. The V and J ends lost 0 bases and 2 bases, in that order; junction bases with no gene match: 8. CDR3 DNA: TGTGCCAGTAGTATAGAAGGGACAGGGTCGAGCGCCTACGAGCAGTACTTC. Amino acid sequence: CASSIEGTGSSAYEQYF.

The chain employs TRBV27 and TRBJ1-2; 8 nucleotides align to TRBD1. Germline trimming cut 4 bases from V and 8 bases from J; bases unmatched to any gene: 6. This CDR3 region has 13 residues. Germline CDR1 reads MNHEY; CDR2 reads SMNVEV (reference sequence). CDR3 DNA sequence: TGTGCCAGCAGTTCCAGACAGGGGCAGGGCTACACCTTC. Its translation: CASSSRQGQGYTF.

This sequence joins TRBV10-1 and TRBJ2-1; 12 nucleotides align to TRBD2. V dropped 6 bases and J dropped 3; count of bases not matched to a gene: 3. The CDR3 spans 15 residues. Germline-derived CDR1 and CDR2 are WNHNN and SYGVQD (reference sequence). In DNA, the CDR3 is TGCGCCAGCAGCCCGACTAGCGGGAGCTACAATGAGCAGTTCTTC. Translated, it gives CASSPTSGSYNEQFF.

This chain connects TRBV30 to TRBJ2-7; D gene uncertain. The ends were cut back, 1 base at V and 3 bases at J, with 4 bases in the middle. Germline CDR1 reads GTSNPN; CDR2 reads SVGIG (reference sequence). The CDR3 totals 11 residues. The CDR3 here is CAWSGSYEQYF. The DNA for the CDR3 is TGTGCCTGGAGTGGCAGCTACGAGCAGTACTTC.

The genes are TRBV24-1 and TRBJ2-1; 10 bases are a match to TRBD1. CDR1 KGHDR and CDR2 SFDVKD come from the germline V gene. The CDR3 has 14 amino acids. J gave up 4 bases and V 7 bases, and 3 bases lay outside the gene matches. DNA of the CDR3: TGTGCCACCAGCCCGGGACAGGGGTACAATGAGCAGTTCTTC. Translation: CATSPGQGYNEQFF.

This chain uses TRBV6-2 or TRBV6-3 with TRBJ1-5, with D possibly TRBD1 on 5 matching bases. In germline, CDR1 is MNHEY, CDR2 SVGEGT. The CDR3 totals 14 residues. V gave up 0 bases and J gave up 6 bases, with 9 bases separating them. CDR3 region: CASSYSGGPQPQHF. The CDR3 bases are TGTGCCAGCAGTTACTCCGGGGGTCCTCAGCCCCAGCATTTT.

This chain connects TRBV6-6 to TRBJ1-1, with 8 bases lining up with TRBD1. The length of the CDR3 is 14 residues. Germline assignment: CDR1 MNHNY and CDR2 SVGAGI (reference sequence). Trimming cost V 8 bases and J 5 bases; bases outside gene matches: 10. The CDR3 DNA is TGTGCCAGCCGAGTTACAGGGGGTGGAACTGAAGCTTTCTTT. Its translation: CASRVTGGGTEAFF.

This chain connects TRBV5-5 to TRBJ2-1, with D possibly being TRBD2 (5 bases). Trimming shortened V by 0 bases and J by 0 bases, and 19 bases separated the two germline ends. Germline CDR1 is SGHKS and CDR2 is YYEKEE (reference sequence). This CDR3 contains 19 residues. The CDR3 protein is CASSLGSDRIRTSYNEQFF. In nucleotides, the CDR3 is TGTGCCAGCAGCTTGGGTAGCGACCGAATTCGAACCTCCTACAATGAGCAGTTCTTC. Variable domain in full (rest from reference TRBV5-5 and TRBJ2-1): DAGVTQSPTHLIKTRGQQVTLRCSPISGHKSVSWYQQVLGQGPQFIFQYYEKEERGRGNFPDRFSARQFPNYSSELNVNALLLGDSALYLCASSLGSDRIRTSYNEQFFGPGTRLTVL.

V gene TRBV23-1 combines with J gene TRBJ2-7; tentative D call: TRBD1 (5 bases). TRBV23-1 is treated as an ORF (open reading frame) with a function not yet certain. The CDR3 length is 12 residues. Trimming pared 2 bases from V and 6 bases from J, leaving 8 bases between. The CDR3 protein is CASSQAGIEQYF. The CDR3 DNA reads TGCGCCAGCAGTCAAGCAGGGATCGAGCAGTACTTC.

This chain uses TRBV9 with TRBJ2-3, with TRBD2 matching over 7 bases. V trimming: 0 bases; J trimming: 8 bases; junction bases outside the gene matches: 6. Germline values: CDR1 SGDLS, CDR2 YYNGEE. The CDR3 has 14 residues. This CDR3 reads CASSVGSSGGTQYF. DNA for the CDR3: TGTGCCAGCAGCGTAGGTTCTTCGGGGGGTACGCAGTATTTT.

CDR3 in DNA: TGTGCCACCAGTGGCGGGACAGTAAACAATCAGCCCCAGCATTTT. As protein: CATSGGTVNNQPQHF. The chain combines TRBV24-1 with TRBJ1-5; 7 bases map to TRBD1. Looked up from germline, CDR1 is KGHDR and CDR2 is SFDVKD. The CDR3 sequence is 15 residues long. V lost 5 bases to trimming and J lost 3 bases; unmatched junction nucleotides: 6.

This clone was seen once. The DNA for the CDR3 is TGTGCCAGCTCAGAATTGGCAGGCTCCTACGAGCAGTACTTC. This codes for CASSELAGSYEQYF. The chain couples TRBV18 to TRBJ2-7; D remains unclear. The length of the CDR3 is 14 residues. V lost 5 bases and J lost 0, with 11 bases in between. CDR1 and CDR2 from the germline V gene are KGHSH and LQKENI. The whole variable domain, remainder taken from reference TRBV18 and TRBJ2-7, is NAGVMQNPRHLVRRRGQEARLRCSPMKGHSHVYWYRQLPEEGLKFMVYLQKENIIDESGMPKERFSAEFPKEGPSILRIQQVVRGDSAAYFCASSELAGSYEQYFGPGTRLTVT.

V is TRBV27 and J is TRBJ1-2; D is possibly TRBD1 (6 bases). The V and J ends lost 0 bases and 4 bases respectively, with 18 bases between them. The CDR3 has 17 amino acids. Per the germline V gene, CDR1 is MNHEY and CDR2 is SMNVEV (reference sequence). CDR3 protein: CASSLSGVREGGYGYTF. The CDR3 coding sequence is TGTGCCAGCAGTTTATCTGGGGTTCGGGAGGGGGGCTATGGCTACACCTTC.

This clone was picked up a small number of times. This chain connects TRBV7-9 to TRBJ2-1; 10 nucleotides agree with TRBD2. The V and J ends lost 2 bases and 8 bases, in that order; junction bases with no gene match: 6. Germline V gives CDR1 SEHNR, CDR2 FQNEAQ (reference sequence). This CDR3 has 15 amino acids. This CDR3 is CASSLSAGGPDEQFF. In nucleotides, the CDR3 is TGTGCCAGCAGCTTATCAGCGGGAGGGCCGGATGAGCAGTTCTTC.